Below are 30 T cell receptor beta chains sequenced from a single sample in a study. Assay used: immunoSEQ multiplex PCR; TCRdb lists only in-frame clones, some missing. The table has tens of thousands of clones, more than 85% seen once. What was sequenced was PBMCs. Receptors were obtained from a man in his forties or fifties with rheumatoid arthritis.

The rearrangement links TRBV6-6 to TRBJ1-1; D ambiguous. V was pared by 2 bases and J by 1 base, with 14 bases between. From germline, CDR1 is MNHNY and CDR2 SVGAGI (reference sequence). This CDR3 region has 16 residues. The CDR3 nucleotides read TGTGCCAGCAGTTACGGGCCAGCCTTGGGGAACACTGAAGCTTTCTTT. It specifies CASSYGPALGNTEAFF.

The chain combines TRBV23-1 with TRBJ1-1; tentatively, D is TRBD1 (6 bases). TRBV23-1 is labeled an ORF, and its function is uncertain. This CDR3 contains 15 residues. V lost 6 bases, J lost 3 bases, and 17 bases lay in between. CDR3 DNA: TGCGCCAGCAGCCCCCCGTGGGGGCGCGACACTGAAGCTTTCTTT. It is translated as CASSPPWGRDTEAFF.

The chain links TRBV28 to TRBJ2-7, with 9 positions matching TRBD1. The V gene's germline CDR1 is MDHEN and CDR2 SYDVKM. CDR3 size: 14 residues. Trimming removed 6 bases from V and 6 bases from J; junction bases left unmatched: 9. In nucleotides, the CDR3 is TGTGCCAGCAGCTCCGGGACAGGGCTGAGCGAGCAGTACTTC. The encoded protein is CASSSGTGLSEQYF.

This clone was found once. V gene TRBV18 combines with J gene TRBJ1-2; D ambiguous. Trimming took off 6 bases at V and 4 bases at J, with 12 bases between the two ends. The germline gives CDR1 KGHSH, CDR2 LQKENI. This CDR3 contains 13 residues. The CDR3 protein is CASSRVTPYGYTF. CDR3 nucleotide sequence: TGTGCCAGCTCCCGGGTCACCCCCTATGGCTACACCTTC.

The chain has TRBV10-3 and TRBJ2-2; D gene uncertain. Germline assignment: CDR1 ENHRY and CDR2 SYGVKD. Trimming shortened V by 4 bases and J by 1 base, and 7 bases separated the two germline ends. The CDR3 totals 14 residues. This CDR3 reads CAISVTENTGELFF. DNA for the CDR3: TGTGCCATCAGTGTGACGGAGAACACCGGGGAGCTGTTTTTT.

V usage is TRBV6-2 or TRBV6-3 and J usage is TRBJ2-2; tentative D call: TRBD2 (6 bases). Germline assignment: CDR1 MNHEY and CDR2 SVGEGT. This CDR3 spans 14 amino acids. V gave up 4 bases and J gave up 0 bases, with 6 bases separating them. The CDR3 DNA is TGTGCCAGCAGTTGGGACTCGAACACCGGGGAGCTGTTTTTT. Encoded protein: CASSWDSNTGELFF.

The V call is TRBV7-3, the J call TRBJ2-7; 8 nucleotides match TRBD2. CDR1 and CDR2 from the germline V gene are SGHTA and FQGTGA. This CDR3 contains 15 residues. V lost 1 base to trimming and J lost 2 bases; unmatched junction nucleotides: 4. CDR3 DNA: TGTGCCAGCAGCTTAAGTCCCGGGGGGGCCTACGAGCAGTACTTC. As protein: CASSLSPGGAYEQYF.

The rearrangement joins TRBV6-5 to TRBJ1-2, with 7 bases matching TRBD1. Germline V gives CDR1 MNHEY, CDR2 SVGAGI. Germline trimming cut 7 bases from V and 5 bases from J; bases unmatched to any gene: 10. The CDR3 contains 14 residues. The CDR3 spells CASTQGGAWYGYTF. CDR3 sequence (DNA): TGTGCCAGCACACAAGGGGGCGCGTGGTATGGCTACACCTTC.

The chain has TRBV4-1 and TRBJ2-3, with D maybe TRBD1 (6 bases). V was trimmed by 1 base and J by 0 bases, leaving 17 bases between them. From germline, CDR1 is MGHRA and CDR2 YSYEKL. The CDR3 has 18 residues. CDR3 sequence: CASSQVVSGQGSTDTQYF. In nucleotides, the CDR3 is TGCGCCAGCAGCCAAGTGGTCTCTGGGCAGGGGAGCACAGATACGCAGTATTTT.

The rearrangement links TRBV4-1 to TRBJ2-5; 7 bases are a match to TRBD2. The CDR3 runs 13 residues. Germline loops: CDR1 MGHRA, CDR2 YSYEKL. Trimming took 4 bases from V and 5 from J; bases not matched to a gene: 4. The CDR3 nucleotides read TGCGCCAGCAGCCCTAGCGGACGTGAGACCCAGTACTTC. Encoded protein: CASSPSGRETQYF.

This chain uses TRBV24-1 with TRBJ2-7, with a weak D call TRBD1 (7 bases). Germline loops: CDR1 KGHDR, CDR2 SFDVKD. V lost 7 bases to trimming and J lost 6 bases, with 24 bases between them. The CDR3 contains 16 residues. DNA of the CDR3: TGTGCCACCAGCGCTGGTCTACAGGGGAGGAGGAGCGAGCAGTACTTC. It specifies CATSAGLQGRRSEQYF.

The CDR3 DNA reads as TGTGCCTGGAGTGGCTACGAGGGAACTAATGAAAAACTGTTTTTT. Translating it yields CAWSGYEGTNEKLFF. J is TRBJ1-4 and V is TRBV30; D gene uncertain. Trimming took 1 base from V and 1 from J, leaving 10 bases between them. The germline gives CDR1 GTSNPN, CDR2 SVGIG (reference sequence). This CDR3 spans 15 amino acids.

The rearrangement joins TRBV7-9 to TRBJ2-1, with D unclear. The germline gives CDR1 SEHNR, CDR2 FQNEAQ (reference sequence). The CDR3 is made up of 14 amino acids. V lost 2 bases, J lost 5 bases, and 10 bases lay in between. The CDR3 coding sequence is TGTGCCAGCAGCTTACCCTCGGGTCACAATGAGCAGTTCTTC. Its protein is CASSLPSGHNEQFF.

This chain connects TRBV6-5 to TRBJ1-1; no definite D call. The CDR3 sequence is 14 residues long. The V gene's germline CDR1 is MNHEY and CDR2 SVGAGI. With 2 bases removed from V and 1 base from J, the gap between germline ends came to 8 bases. The CDR3 sequence is CASSYPGKNTEAFF. CDR3 coding DNA: TGTGCCAGCAGTTACCCGGGGAAGAACACTGAAGCTTTCTTT.

The chain recombines TRBV28 with TRBJ1-1; D perhaps matches TRBD1 (6 bases). CDR3 length equals 17 residues. Trimming shortened V by 4 bases and J by 0 bases, and 18 bases separated the two germline ends. Germline V CDR1 and CDR2: MDHEN, SYDVKM. Here the CDR3 DNA reads TGTGCCAGCAGTTCAGGGGTTACCTTCAACATGAACACTGAAGCTTTCTTT. It is translated as CASSSGVTFNMNTEAFF.

The chain employs TRBV19 and TRBJ2-4; 7 bases match TRBD1. This CDR3 region has 15 residues. Germline V gene lookup returns CDR1 LNHDA and CDR2 SQIVND (reference sequence). V lost 6 bases, J lost 3 bases, and 8 bases stayed unmatched. Here the CDR3 reads CASRQQGSGKNIQYF. CDR3 nucleotides: TGTGCCAGTAGGCAACAGGGGAGTGGCAAAAACATTCAGTACTTC.

J is TRBJ1-1 and V is TRBV4-2, with a possible D match to TRBD1 (6 bases). CDR1 is LGHNA, CDR2 YNFKEQ, per germline. The CDR3 consists of 15 residues. The ends were cut back, 2 bases at V and 4 bases at J, with 14 bases in the middle. In DNA form, the CDR3 reads TGTGCCAGCAGCCAAATAGGGGGGCCTGGCACTGAAGCTTTCTTT. It codes for CASSQIGGPGTEAFF.

This CDR3 reads CASSLGGLSNQPQHF. The DNA of the CDR3 is TGTGCCAGCAGCTTAGGAGGTTTGAGCAATCAGCCCCAGCATTTT. The chain employs TRBV7-6 and TRBJ1-5; D gene ambiguous. The CDR3 is made up of 15 amino acids. Trimming shortened V by 1 base and J by 1 base, and 8 bases separated the two germline ends. Germline V gene data show CDR1 as SGHVS and CDR2 as FNYEAQ.

CDR3 residues: CASSVENPHSNQPQHF. CDR3 DNA sequence: TGTGCCAGCAGCGTAGAGAACCCCCACAGCAATCAGCCCCAGCATTTT. The chain combines TRBV9 with TRBJ1-5; no definite D call. CDR1 and CDR2 from the germline V gene are SGDLS and YYNGEE. V was clipped by 0 bases and J by 1 base, with 11 bases between them. This CDR3 region has 16 residues.

This clone is a singleton in its sample. The chain is built from TRBV27 and TRBJ1-5; D remains unclear. From germline, CDR1 is MNHEY and CDR2 SMNVEV (reference sequence). The CDR3 consists of 13 residues. Deletions cut 4 bases from V and 5 bases from J, with 9 bases between. As DNA, the CDR3 is TGTGCCAGCAGTTATCAGAGAGATCAGCCCCAGCATTTT. Encoded protein: CASSYQRDQPQHF.

The rearrangement joins TRBV7-9 to TRBJ1-5; D is unresolved. The length of the CDR3 is 12 residues. Germline CDR1 is SEHNR and CDR2 is FQNEAQ (reference sequence). Deletions cut 5 bases from V and 4 bases from J, with 6 bases between. In DNA form, the CDR3 reads TGTGCCAGCAGCCCGAATAATCAGCCCCAGCATTTT. Protein: CASSPNNQPQHF.

The chain is built from TRBV7-9 and TRBJ2-5; no definite D call. The germline gives CDR1 SEHNR, CDR2 FQNEAQ (reference sequence). The CDR3 is 12 amino acids. V was clipped by 5 bases and J by 3 bases, with 7 bases between them. CDR3 protein: CASSPLEETQYF. The CDR3, as DNA: TGTGCCAGCAGCCCGCTCGAAGAGACCCAGTACTTC.

In its sample, this clone was seen once. The chain links TRBV27 to TRBJ1-2; TRBD1 agrees at 8 bases. After removal of 2 bases from V and 4 bases from J, the junction contained 6 bases not matched to a gene. The CDR3 covers 15 residues. Germline CDR1 reads MNHEY; CDR2 reads SMNVEV (reference sequence). This chain's CDR3 is CASSLGTGGSYGYTF. CDR3 sequence (DNA): TGTGCCAGCAGTTTAGGTACAGGGGGGAGCTATGGCTACACCTTC.

This rearrangement joins TRBV27 to TRBJ1-6, with a tentative D call TRBD1 (5 bases). Trimming shortened V by 5 bases and J by 14 bases, and 22 bases separated the two germline ends. CDR1 and CDR2 from the germline V gene are MNHEY and SMNVEV (reference sequence). The CDR3 totals 15 residues. The CDR3 DNA reads as TGTGCCAGCAGTCCCGGGACGGGCAGCAGGAGGGCCCTCCACTTT. Translated, it gives CASSPGTGSRRALHF.

The genes are TRBV5-6 and TRBJ2-5, with a tentative D call TRBD1 (6 bases). The V end lost 4 bases, the J end lost 4 bases, and 20 bases lay between the germline ends. CDR1 is SGHDT, CDR2 YYEEEE, per germline. CDR3 length equals 16 residues. CDR3 sequence reads: CASSLGANSGVETQYF. The CDR3 DNA reads as TGTGCCAGCAGCCTGGGGGCGAATTCAGGGGTAGAGACCCAGTACTTC.

The rearrangement links TRBV27 to TRBJ2-2; weak D call: TRBD2 (6 bases). This CDR3 region has 15 residues. From germline, CDR1 is MNHEY and CDR2 SMNVEV (reference sequence). The V gene lost 4 bases and the J gene lost 2 bases, with 11 bases spanning the gap. The CDR3 sequence: CASSWGGVNTGELFF. CDR3 sequence (DNA): TGTGCCAGCAGTTGGGGCGGGGTAAACACCGGGGAGCTGTTTTTT.

The V call is TRBV9, the J call TRBJ2-1; D is tentatively TRBD1 or TRBD2 (5 bases each). This CDR3 spans 15 amino acids. Germline V lookup: CDR1 SGDLS, CDR2 YYNGEE. V was pared by 1 base and J by 0 bases, with 8 bases between. The DNA of the CDR3 is TGTGCCAGCAGCGTAAGTGGGGGCTCCTACAATGAGCAGTTCTTC. Translating it yields CASSVSGGSYNEQFF.

Of note for this clone: A junction boundary mismatches the germline segment, possibly from a read error. The chain has TRBV5-1 and TRBJ1-1; a weak D match, TRBD1 (5 bases). CDR3 length: 17 residues. Germline-derived CDR1 and CDR2 are SGHRS and YFSETQ. Here the CDR3 reads CASSLGQRGGVSTEAFF. The CDR3, as DNA: TGCGCCAGCAGTTTGGGGCAACGGGGAGGGGTGTCCACTGAAGCTTTCTTT.

The V call is TRBV30, the J call TRBJ1-4; 7 nucleotides agree with TRBD1. The CDR3 loop spans 13 amino acids. V dropped 8 bases and J dropped 5; count of bases not matched to a gene: 8. The germline V gene encodes CDR1 GTSNPN and CDR2 SVGIG (reference sequence). CDR3 in amino acids: CARGGDSNEKLFF. Here the CDR3 DNA reads TGTGCCAGGGGCGGGGACAGCAATGAAAAACTGTTTTTT. The entire variable domain, with the rest obtained from reference TRBV30 and TRBJ1-4, is as follows: SQTIHQWPATLVQPVGSPLSLECTVEGTSNPNLYWYRQAAGRGLQLLFYSVGIGQISSEVPQNLSASRPQDRQFILSSKKLLLSDSGFYLCARGGDSNEKLFFGSGTQLSVL.

The chain recombines TRBV19 with TRBJ2-7; D could derive from TRBD1 or TRBD2 (6 bases each). Deletions cut 3 bases from V and 4 bases from J, with 10 bases between. CDR1 is LNHDA, CDR2 SQIVND, per germline (reference sequence). CDR3 length equals 13 residues. The CDR3 region is CASSMGGGYEQYF. CDR3 DNA: TGTGCCAGTAGTATGGGGGGCGGGTACGAGCAGTACTTC.